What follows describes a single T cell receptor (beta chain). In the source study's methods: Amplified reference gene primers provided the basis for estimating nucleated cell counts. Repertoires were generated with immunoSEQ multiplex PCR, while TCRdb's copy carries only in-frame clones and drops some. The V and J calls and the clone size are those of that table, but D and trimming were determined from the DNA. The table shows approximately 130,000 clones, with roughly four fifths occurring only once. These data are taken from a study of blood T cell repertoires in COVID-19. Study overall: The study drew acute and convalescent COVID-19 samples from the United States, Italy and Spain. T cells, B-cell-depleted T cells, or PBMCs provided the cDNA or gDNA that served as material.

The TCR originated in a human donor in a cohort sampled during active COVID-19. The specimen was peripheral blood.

The DNA of the CDR3 is TGTGCCAGTAGTGCGGGACAGGGGTCCTACGAGCAGTACTTC. This translates into CASSAGQGSYEQYF. The chain employs TRBV19 and TRBJ2-7; 10 nucleotides match TRBD1. The germline V gene encodes CDR1 LNHDA and CDR2 SQIVND (reference sequence). V trimming: 5 bases; J trimming: 1 base; junction bases outside the gene matches: 2. CDR3 length: 14 amino acids.